The entry that follows covers one T cell receptor (beta chain) sequence. The data originate from a study of T-cell reconstitution after alpha-beta-depleted transplantation in children. It was with unique molecular identifiers that the TCRbeta library was prepared. TCRdb analysed the PCR reads with MiXCR anew, one entry per CDR3 protein. The sample holds about a million distinct CDR3 sequences, about 29% seen once. The V gene's germline CDR1 is KGHDR and CDR2 SFDVKD. CDR3 size: 15 residues. After removal of 3 bases from V and 5 bases from J, the junction contained 7 bases not matched to a gene. Sequences were derived from PBMCs, mostly from graft donor cells, sampled 360 days after TCRalphabeta/CD19-depleted stem cell transplant. This receptor was taken from a boy in the first two years of life who had a stem cell transplant for SCID, so the T cells may come from the graft donor. This chain links TRBV24-1 with TRBJ2-7, with 9 bases aligning to TRBD1. CDR3: CATSDPGTGKHEQYF. CDR3 sequence (DNA): TGTGCCACCAGTGATCCCGGGACAGGGAAACACGAGCAGTACTTC.